This is a list of T cell receptor beta chains from one sample in a study of beta chain features in type 1 diabetes. Data came from immunoSEQ multiplex PCR; TCRdb stores just in-frame clones and leaves some out. The sample shows under 300,000 clones, approximately 15% of them seen only once. The sample was naive CD4+ T cells from blood. These TCRs come from a man aged 25 to 45 with type 1 diabetes. CDR3s leave out the opening cysteine and the closing phenylalanine or tryptophan. The order of the fields is J gene, V gene, clone size, CDR3 protein. Clone size is stated in some rows and not others, as once, few, many or a class when expanded.

>TRBJ1-1|TRBV5-4|-
ASRNPSSASEAF
>TRBJ2-1|TRBV7-9|-
ASSPRVTGEQF
>TRBJ1-2|TRBV28|-
ASSPGTGGYGYT
>TRBJ1-1|TRBV7-8|-
ASSLRRGADTEAF
>TRBJ2-7|TRBV9|few
ASSVAAGGSYEQY
>TRBJ1-2|TRBV27|-
ASSFSPPGRYGYT
>TRBJ2-2|TRBV11-3|few
ASSPQTSGSDNTGELF
>TRBJ1-2|TRBV9|few
ASSGDSLQGYT
>-|TRBV29-1|-
SAERGQGASEQY
>TRBJ1-1|TRBV5-1|-
ASRAGTGGSEAF
>TRBJ2-7|TRBV18|-
ASSPGDNSYEQY